The next 8 T cell receptor beta chains were all read from a single sample in a study of T cell clonality in common variable immunodeficiency. The repertoire was sequenced with immunoSEQ multiplex PCR; TCRdb's copy has only in-frame clones and lacks some. Listed for the sample are approximately 45,000 clones, none seen a single time. Sequencing was carried out using peripheral blood mononuclear cells. These receptors came from a person between 18 and 70 years old in good health.

This clone has at least ten counts. The CDR3 end falls 3 residues outside the read, so it is completed with the germline J gene. This chain joins TRBV19 and TRBJ2-2; a possible D gene is TRBD2 (6 bases). Germline V gene lookup returns CDR1 LNHDA and CDR2 SQIVND (reference sequence). This CDR3 has 13 amino acids. V was trimmed by 7 bases and J by 6 bases, leaving 12 bases between them. CDR3 in amino acids: CASTKTGAGELFF. The covered CDR3 bases are TGTGCCAGTACGAAAACGGGGGCCGGGGAG.

There are many counts of this clone. From the germline J gene comes the end of the CDR3, since the read stops 3 residues before it. J is TRBJ1-5 and V is TRBV20-1; tentatively, D is TRBD1 (5 bases). The germline V gene encodes CDR1 DFQATT and CDR2 SNEGSKA (reference sequence). The germline V and J ends were trimmed by 7 bases and 5 bases, with 27 bases remaining between them. The CDR3 runs 17 residues. CDR3 sequence: CSVLEVRGVLGDQPQHF. The CDR3 DNA, read in part, is TGCAGTGTTTTAGAGGTCCGGGGGGTGTTGGGGGATCAGCCC.

This clone was counted ten times or more. Sequencing ends 3 residues short of the CDR3 end; the germline J gene provides the rest. The chain uses TRBV7-2 and TRBJ1-2, with a tentative D call TRBD1 (6 bases). Between the trimmed V and J ends, which lost 7 bases and 4 bases, there was a span of 13 bases. Looked up from germline, CDR1 is SGHTA and CDR2 is FQGNSA. The CDR3 is made up of 13 amino acids. CDR3 sequence: CASTPTGSYGYTF. The covered CDR3 bases are TGTGCCAGCACCCCAACAGGGAGCTATGGC. Variable domain in full (rest from reference TRBV7-2 and TRBJ1-2): GAGVSQSPSNKVTEKGKDVELRCDPISGHTALYWYRQSLGQGLEFLIYFQGNSAPDKSGLPSDRFSAERTGGSVSTLTIQRTQQEDSAVYLCASTPTGSYGYTFGSGTRLTVV.

About this clone: Germline and junction disagree at one end, which may indicate a read error. The CDR3 sequence: CARSLAERQREAFF. Partial CDR3 DNA: TGTGCCCGCAGCTTAGCGGAGCGACAGCGCGAA. This chain links TRBV7-9 with TRBJ1-1, with D tentatively TRBD1 (5 bases). The CDR3 end lies 3 residues beyond the end of the read and is filled in from the germline J gene. The CDR3 covers 14 residues. Germline CDR1 SEHNR, CDR2 FQNEAQ (reference sequence).

This clone was recorded many times. The read ends 3 residues before the CDR3 terminus; that terminus is restored from the germline J gene. The chain is built from TRBV19 and TRBJ1-5; a weak D match, TRBD1 (6 bases). The germline V and J ends were trimmed by 5 bases and 1 base, with 12 bases remaining between them. The CDR3 length is 15 residues. Germline CDR1 and CDR2: LNHDA and SQIVND (reference sequence). This chain's CDR3 is CASSPSGTSNQPQHF. The part of the CDR3 DNA that was read is TGTGCCAGTAGTCCCTCCGGGACAAGCAATCAGCCC. The entire variable domain, with the rest obtained from reference TRBV19 and TRBJ1-5, is as follows: DGGITQSPKYLFRKEGQNVTLSCEQNLNHDAMYWYRQDPGQGLRLIYYSQIVNDFQKGDIAEGYSVSREKKESFPLTVTSAQKNPTAFYLCASSPSGTSNQPQHFGDGTRLSIL.

This clone was found many times. The CDR3 extends 3 residues past the end of the read, so its final part is completed from the germline J gene. This sample includes further DNA sequences coding for the same CDR3. The J gene is TRBJ2-7, the V gene TRBV19; TRBD2 aligns across 7 bases. Trimming cost V 5 bases and J 4 bases; bases outside gene matches: 8. The germline V gene has CDR1 LNHDA and CDR2 SQIVND (reference sequence). The CDR3 sequence is 14 residues long. The CDR3 region is CASSLSSGAYEQYF. The DNA read from the CDR3 is TGTGCCAGTAGTCTTAGCAGCGGGGCTTACGAG.

This clone was counted ten times or more. The CDR3 region is CASSNSVAGGELFF. The part of the CDR3 DNA that was read is TGTGCCAGTAGTAACTCCGTCGCGGGTGGGGAG. This chain connects TRBV19 to TRBJ2-2; D perhaps matches TRBD2 (5 bases). The CDR3 is cut off 3 residues early in the read; its end comes from the germline J gene. Germline values: CDR1 LNHDA, CDR2 SQIVND (reference sequence). The CDR3 length is 14 residues. V lost 4 bases to trimming and J lost 8 bases, with 14 bases between them.

This clone has more than one count but fewer than ten. From the germline J gene comes the end of the CDR3, since the read stops 3 residues before it. V usage is TRBV11-2 and J usage is TRBJ1-1; D possibly corresponds to TRBD1 (5 bases). CDR3 length equals 15 residues. CDR1 and CDR2 (germline): SGHAT, FQNNGV. V dropped 3 bases and J dropped 4 bases, with 15 bases sitting between them. Incomplete CDR3 DNA: TGTGCCAGCAGCTTCCCCCCAGGGCTACGCACTGAA. This sequence encodes CASSFPPGLRTE. Given in full, the CDR3 is CASSFPPGLRTEAFF.